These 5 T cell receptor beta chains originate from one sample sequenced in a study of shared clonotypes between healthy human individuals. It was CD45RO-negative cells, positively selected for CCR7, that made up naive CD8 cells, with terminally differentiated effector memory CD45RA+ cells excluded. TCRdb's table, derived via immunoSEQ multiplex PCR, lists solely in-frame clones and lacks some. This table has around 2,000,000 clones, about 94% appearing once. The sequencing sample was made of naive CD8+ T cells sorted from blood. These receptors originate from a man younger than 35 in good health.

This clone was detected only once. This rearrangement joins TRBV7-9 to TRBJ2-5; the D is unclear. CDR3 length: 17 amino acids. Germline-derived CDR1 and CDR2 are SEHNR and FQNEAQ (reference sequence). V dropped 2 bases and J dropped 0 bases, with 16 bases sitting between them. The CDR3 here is CASSLSPSGTYQETQYF. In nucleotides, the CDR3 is TGTGCCAGCAGCTTAAGTCCCTCCGGAACATACCAAGAGACCCAGTACTTC.

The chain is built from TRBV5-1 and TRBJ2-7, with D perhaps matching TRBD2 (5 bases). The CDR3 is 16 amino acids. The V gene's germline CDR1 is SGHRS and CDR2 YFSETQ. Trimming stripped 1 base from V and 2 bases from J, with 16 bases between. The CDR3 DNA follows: TGCGCCAGCAGCTTGAGCGGTATTGGCAACCCCTACGAGCAGTACTTC. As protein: CASSLSGIGNPYEQYF.

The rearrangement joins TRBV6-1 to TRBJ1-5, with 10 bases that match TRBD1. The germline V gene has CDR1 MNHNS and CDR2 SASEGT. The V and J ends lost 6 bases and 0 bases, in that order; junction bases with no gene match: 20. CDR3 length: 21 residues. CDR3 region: CASSERDRGFPTIYSNQPQHF. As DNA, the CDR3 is TGTGCCAGCAGCGAACGGGACAGGGGATTCCCCACGATTTATAGCAATCAGCCCCAGCATTTT.

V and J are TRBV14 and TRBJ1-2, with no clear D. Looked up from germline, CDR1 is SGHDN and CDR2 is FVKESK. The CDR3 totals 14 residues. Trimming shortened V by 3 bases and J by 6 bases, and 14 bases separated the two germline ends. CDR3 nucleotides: TGTGCCAGCAGCCAGGACGCCGGTCCTCATGGCTACACCTTC. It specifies CASSQDAGPHGYTF. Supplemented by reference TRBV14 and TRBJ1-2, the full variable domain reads EAGVTQFPSHSVIEKGQTVTLRCDPISGHDNLYWYRRVMGKEIKFLLHFVKESKQDESGMPNNRFLAERTGGTYSTLKVQPAELEDSGVYFCASSQDAGPHGYTFGSGTRLTVV.

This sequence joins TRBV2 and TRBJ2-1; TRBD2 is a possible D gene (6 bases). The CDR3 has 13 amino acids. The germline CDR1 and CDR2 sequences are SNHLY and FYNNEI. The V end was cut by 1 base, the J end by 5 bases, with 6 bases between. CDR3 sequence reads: CASSEGGDNEQFF. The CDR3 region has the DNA TGTGCCAGCAGTGAAGGGGGGGACAATGAGCAGTTCTTC.